Following are 29 T cell receptor beta chains from one sample sequenced in a study of blood T cell repertoires in COVID-19. Method: immunoSEQ multiplex PCR; TCRdb's copy keeps in-frame clones and lacks some. The profile shows around 79,000 clones, 83% of them singletons. The sample consisted of peripheral blood. These receptors came from an older woman with acute or convalescent COVID-19.

The genes are TRBV12-1 and TRBJ2-5; the table assigns TRBD2, which was not confirmed against the DNA. TRBV12-1 is a listed pseudogene. CDR3 length equals 18 residues. As DNA, the CDR3 is TGTGCCAGCAGCTTTCCCGGGACTAGCGGGGGGGCCGGAGAGACCCAGTACTTC. Encoded protein: CASSFPGTSGGAGETQYF.

This chain connects TRBV6-5 to TRBJ1-2; 7 bases map to TRBD1. The CDR3 runs 13 residues. CDR1 is MNHEY and CDR2 is SVGAGI in the germline V gene. The junction had 9 bases not matched to a gene; V was cut back by 7 bases and J by 7 bases. CDR3 amino acids: CASIGGGVGGYTF. CDR3 sequence (DNA): TGTGCCAGCATCGGAGGGGGCGTGGGTGGCTACACCTTC.

This chain uses TRBV12-3 or TRBV12-4 with TRBJ1-1; D is unresolved. This CDR3 has 12 residues. V was trimmed by 3 bases and J by 2 bases, leaving 4 bases between them. CDR3 loop: CASSFKNTEAFF. CDR3 DNA: TGTGCCAGCAGTTTCAAAAACACTGAAGCTTTCTTT.

The rearrangement uses TRBV18 and TRBJ2-2; 7 bases match TRBD1. The V and J ends lost 3 bases and 4 bases, in that order; junction bases with no gene match: 5. In germline, CDR1 is KGHSH, CDR2 LQKENI. The CDR3 is 15 amino acids. The DNA of the CDR3 is TGTGCCAGCTCACCGGGGACAGTGGGCACCGGGGAGCTGTTTTTT. Protein product: CASSPGTVGTGELFF.

CDR3 residues: CASSDQGADQPQHF. The DNA for the CDR3 is TGTGCCAGCAGCGATCAGGGGGCGGATCAGCCCCAGCATTTT. V and J are TRBV5-6 and TRBJ1-5; TRBD1 agrees at 8 bases. The CDR3 has 14 amino acids. Germline V gene data show CDR1 as SGHDT and CDR2 as YYEEEE. V dropped 4 bases and J dropped 5; count of bases not matched to a gene: 5. Filled out from reference TRBV5-6 and TRBJ1-5, the complete variable domain reads DAGVTQSPTHLIKTRGQQVTLRCSPKSGHDTVSWYQQALGQGPQFIFQYYEEEERQRGNFPDRFSGHQFPNYSSELNVNALLLGDSALYLCASSDQGADQPQHFGDGTRLSIL.

In regard to this clone: The same CDR3 is also encoded by other DNA sequences in this sample. The CDR3 bases are TGTGCCACCTCGGCGTCGGGGAGCTCCTACAATGAGCAGTTCTTC. Protein: CATSASGSSYNEQFF. This chain links TRBV24-1 with TRBJ2-1; a weak D match, TRBD2 (5 bases). V was clipped by 9 bases and J by 0 bases, with 14 bases between them. Germline values: CDR1 KGHDR, CDR2 SFDVKD. This CDR3 comprises 15 residues.

The rearrangement joins TRBV19 to TRBJ1-1; 8 bases align to TRBD1. Germline lookup yields CDR1 LNHDA and CDR2 SQIVND (reference sequence). V was pared by 7 bases and J by 6 bases, with 13 bases of the junction left unmatched. The CDR3 spans 15 residues. CDR3 sequence: CASMDRAGGLSEAFF. CDR3 bases: TGTGCCAGTATGGACAGGGCAGGGGGCTTATCTGAAGCTTTCTTT. Full variable domain (remainder filled in from reference TRBV19 and TRBJ1-1): DGGITQSPKYLFRKEGQNVTLSCEQNLNHDAMYWYRQDPGQGLRLIYYSQIVNDFQKGDIAEGYSVSREKKESFPLTVTSAQKNPTAFYLCASMDRAGGLSEAFFGQGTRLTVV.

This chain joins TRBV11-2 and TRBJ2-2, with D tentatively TRBD1 (6 bases). V was shortened by 2 bases and J by 5 bases, with 18 bases between the two germline ends. CDR1 is SGHAT and CDR2 is FQNNGV in the germline V gene. The CDR3 spans 17 residues. The CDR3 loop reads CASSLIRRDTKTGELFF. The CDR3 nucleotides read TGTGCCAGCAGCTTAATTCGACGGGACACAAAGACCGGGGAGCTGTTTTTT.

V and J are TRBV7-3 and TRBJ2-1; TRBD1 matches 10 bases. The junction had 6 bases not matched to a gene; V was cut back by 5 bases and J by 5 bases. Germline CDR1 reads SGHTA; CDR2 reads FQGTGA. The CDR3 has 15 residues. CDR3 residues: CASSPRDRGDNEQFF. The CDR3 bases are TGTGCCAGCAGCCCAAGGGACAGGGGAGACAATGAGCAGTTCTTC.

The gene calls are TRBV6-5 and TRBJ2-5; TRBD1 might be the D (6 bases). V was pared by 6 bases and J by 7 bases, with 9 bases between. The CDR3 length is 11 residues. CDR1 and CDR2 from the germline V gene are MNHEY and SVGAGI. CDR3 DNA sequence: TGTGCCAGCAGGATACAGGGGACCCAGTACTTC. Translation: CASRIQGTQYF.

Comment on this clone: Other DNA variants within this sample encode the same CDR3. The rearrangement joins TRBV9 to TRBJ1-1; perhaps TRBD1 as D (5 bases). The CDR3 has 14 amino acids. From germline, CDR1 is SGDLS and CDR2 YYNGEE. V dropped 1 base and J dropped 3 bases, with 10 bases sitting between them. The CDR3 coding sequence is TGTGCCAGCAGCGTAAGGGCGGGGGACACTGAAGCTTTCTTT. Protein: CASSVRAGDTEAFF.

This clone was observed once. The chain employs TRBV11-1 and TRBJ2-3; D is uncertain. With 6 bases removed from V and 9 bases from J, the gap between germline ends came to 22 bases. The CDR3 sequence is 15 residues long. Germline assignment: CDR1 SGHAT and CDR2 FQDESV (reference sequence). The CDR3 reads CASSSTLSLTGTQYF. Written as DNA, the CDR3 is TGTGCCAGCAGTTCGACTCTCTCTCTCACTGGAACGCAGTATTTT.

The chain recombines TRBV6-5 with TRBJ1-6; D uncertain. The germline CDR1 and CDR2 sequences are MNHEY and SVGAGI. This CDR3 has 14 residues. With 0 bases removed from V and 14 bases from J, the gap between germline ends came to 14 bases. CDR3 sequence reads: CASSYSTTAEALHF. The CDR3, as DNA: TGTGCCAGCAGTTACTCAACCACGGCCGAGGCCCTCCACTTT.

This clone was counted a few times. The chain carries TRBV6-5 and TRBJ1-3; TRBD1 might be the D (5 bases). The CDR3 runs 15 residues. CDR1 is MNHEY and CDR2 is SVGAGI in the germline V gene. Deletions cut 6 bases from V and 4 bases from J, with 16 bases between. CDR3 residues: CASRITQGSGNTIYF. CDR3 sequence (DNA): TGTGCCAGCAGAATAACTCAGGGAAGCGGAAACACCATATATTTT.

The V and J genes are TRBV5-1 and TRBJ1-1, with TRBD1 matching 7 bases. From germline, CDR1 is SGHRS and CDR2 YFSETQ. J gave up 0 bases and V 4 bases, and 3 bases lay outside the gene matches. The CDR3 totals 14 residues. The chain's CDR3 is CASSLGQMNTEAFF. The DNA for the CDR3 is TGCGCCAGCAGCCTGGGACAGATGAACACTGAAGCTTTCTTT.

This chain uses TRBV21-1 with TRBJ2-2; the table gives TRBD2 as D, unverified against the DNA. TRBV21-1 is given as a pseudogene. There are 16 residues in the CDR3. The CDR3 nucleotides are TGTGCCAGCAGCAAACAAGGCGGGCGGGACACCGGGGAGCTGTTTTTT. The encoded protein is CASSKQGGRDTGELFF.

The chain recombines TRBV10-3 with TRBJ2-7; D unresolved. The CDR3 spans 12 residues. The V gene lost 5 bases and the J gene lost 5 bases, with 10 bases spanning the gap. CDR1 is ENHRY and CDR2 is SYGVKD in the germline V gene. The CDR3 spells CAISMAGHEQYF. The CDR3 coding sequence is TGTGCCATCAGTATGGCAGGTCACGAGCAGTACTTC.

The CDR3 protein is CASSRQGSSPLHF. CDR3 bases: TGTGCCAGCAGCCGACAGGGATCTTCACCCCTCCACTTT. The chain has TRBV11-1 and TRBJ1-6; 7 bases are shared with TRBD1. The ends lost 5 bases at V and 9 bases at J; junction bases unmatched: 4. CDR1 is SGHAT and CDR2 is FQDESV in the germline V gene (reference sequence). The CDR3 length is 13 residues.

Only one count was recorded for this clone. J is TRBJ2-1 and V is TRBV5-1; 9 positions agree with TRBD1. Germline V gene data show CDR1 as SGHRS and CDR2 as YFSETQ. The CDR3 spans 15 residues. V lost 2 bases, J lost 1 base, and 1 base stayed unmatched. CDR3 sequence (DNA): TGCGCCAGCAGCTTTGGACAGGGGTCCTACAATGAGCAGTTCTTC. As protein: CASSFGQGSYNEQFF.

This clone turned up a few times. The rearrangement uses TRBV5-1 and TRBJ1-3; D unresolved. V was trimmed by 5 bases and J by 0 bases, leaving 9 bases between them. Per the germline V gene, CDR1 is SGHRS and CDR2 is YFSETQ. CDR3 size: 14 residues. The CDR3, as DNA: TGCGCCAGCAGGGTACAGAACTCTGGAAACACCATATATTTT. It yields the protein CASRVQNSGNTIYF.

This chain links TRBV9 with TRBJ1-2, with 8 positions matching TRBD1. V was clipped by 7 bases and J by 4 bases; unmatched bases: 6. This CDR3 spans 13 amino acids. Germline-derived CDR1 and CDR2 are SGDLS and YYNGEE. Here the CDR3 reads CASSGGDIYGYTF. The CDR3 nucleotides are TGTGCCAGCTCAGGGGGCGATATCTATGGCTACACCTTC.

This rearrangement joins TRBV2 to TRBJ2-2, with 14 bases fitting TRBD2. This CDR3 has 18 residues. Per germline, CDR1 SNHLY and CDR2 FYNNEI. V dropped 6 bases and J dropped 0; count of bases not matched to a gene: 6. CDR3 amino acids: CASRGGTSGGANTGELFF. CDR3 sequence (DNA): TGTGCCAGCAGGGGCGGGACTAGCGGGGGAGCGAACACCGGGGAGCTGTTTTTT.

This clone was seen only once. The chain links TRBV4-1 to TRBJ1-2, with unresolved D. Germline-derived CDR1 and CDR2 are MGHRA and YSYEKL. The CDR3 has 16 residues. The V and J ends lost 0 bases and 0 bases respectively, with 11 bases between them. The CDR3 nucleotides are TGCGCCAGCAGCCAAGAGTCCGCCAGGACTAACTATGGCTACACCTTC. This codes for CASSQESARTNYGYTF.

The chain combines TRBV5-1 with TRBJ2-3, with 9 nucleotides matching TRBD2. Germline trimming cut 4 bases from V and 2 bases from J; bases unmatched to any gene: 11. The germline V gene encodes CDR1 SGHRS and CDR2 YFSETQ. The CDR3 covers 17 residues. CDR3: CASSLVSRGGPTDTQYF. Written as DNA, the CDR3 is TGCGCCAGCAGCCTTGTCTCGCGGGGGGGGCCCACAGATACGCAGTATTTT.

The V and J genes are TRBV6-5 and TRBJ1-1, with 7 bases matching TRBD1. CDR3 size: 13 residues. The germline V gene has CDR1 MNHEY and CDR2 SVGAGI. The J segment lost 6 bases and the V segment lost 7 bases, leaving 8 bases of the junction unmatched. The CDR3 bases are TGTGCCAGCACTAGGAGGGGGCGAGCTGAAGCTTTCTTT. Amino acids: CASTRRGRAEAFF.

The chain couples TRBV24-1 to TRBJ1-3; 7 bases align to TRBD1. Germline CDR1 KGHDR, CDR2 SFDVKD. The ends lost 3 bases at V and 5 bases at J; junction bases unmatched: 9. The CDR3 extends over 16 amino acids. CDR3 amino acids: CATSDHDSTGRNTIYF. The CDR3 nucleotides read TGTGCCACCAGTGATCATGACTCGACAGGGAGAAACACCATATATTTT.

The table lists this clone with a count of one. The chain couples TRBV21-1 to TRBJ1-2; the table's TRBD1 call for D was not verified on the DNA. TRBV21-1 is flagged as a pseudogene. The CDR3 length is 17 residues. For the CDR3, the DNA is TGTGCCAGCAGAGACTATCGAGAAACGGGACAAAACTATGGCTACACCTTC. It translates to CASRDYRETGQNYGYTF.

A single count supports this clone. The rearrangement joins TRBV7-8 to TRBJ1-3; TRBD1 matches at 8 bases. V lost 3 bases, J lost 4 bases, and 5 bases stayed unmatched. Germline CDR1 is SGHVS and CDR2 is FQNEAQ. CDR3 length equals 15 residues. The CDR3 DNA reads TGTGCCAGCAGCTTCGCAGGGGGCGTGGGAAACACCATATATTTT. As protein: CASSFAGGVGNTIYF.

This chain connects TRBV11-2 to TRBJ1-3, with a weak D call TRBD1 (6 bases). The germline gives CDR1 SGHAT, CDR2 FQNNGV. Deletions cut 1 base from V and 2 bases from J, with 21 bases between. This CDR3 region has 19 residues. The CDR3 loop is CASSLVGSGGGLTGNTIYF. CDR3 DNA sequence: TGTGCCAGCAGCTTAGTCGGTTCTGGGGGGGGCCTCACTGGAAACACCATATATTTT.